This T cell receptor beta chain is from a study of blood T cells in healthy people across ages. Background on the study: There was about one barcoded beta molecule captured by template switching per two T cells. Study observations and caveats: In long-lived donors, naive CD4+ cell counts and diversity exceeded those of aged donors. The fall in TCR beta diversity per million T cells was roughly linear with age.

Isolation recovered at least 6 million PBMCs from every sample. On this clonotype: The antigen is unknown.

A sample-barcoded 5' primer and a J-beta primer mix were used in a second PCR of roughly 6 to 12 cycles. MiXCR, applied by TCRdb to the 5' RACE reads, yields one record per CDR3 protein. This table has about 720,000 distinct CDR3 sequences, 22% appearing once. The CDR3 is made up of 14 amino acids. V was clipped by 4 bases and J by 6 bases, with 13 bases between them. Germline V gene sequence: CDR1 KGHSH, CDR2 LQKENI. The source material was blood. The receptor was derived from a man aged 65 to 85 in good health. The chain has TRBV18 and TRBJ1-5; D may be TRBD1 (5 bases). The CDR3 region is CASSRGGDGQPQHF. CDR3 DNA sequence: TGTGCCAGCTCACGGGGCGGTGACGGTCAGCCCCAGCATTTT.